The 17 T cell receptor beta chains in this list originate from one sample, sequenced in a study of blood T cell repertoires in COVID-19. Clones were sequenced by immunoSEQ multiplex PCR, and TCRdb holds only the in-frame ones, with some missing. The sample has about 67,000 clones; roughly 80% are singletons. The sequenced sample was peripheral blood. These receptors originate from a human donor in a cohort sampled during active COVID-19.

The chain is built from TRBV28 and TRBJ2-2; 8 bases are a match to TRBD1. Germline V gives CDR1 MDHEN, CDR2 SYDVKM. This CDR3 contains 17 residues. Trimming at V came to 1 base and at J to 0 bases, leaving 4 bases not matched to a gene. The CDR3 spells CASSLFQGAANTGELFF. The CDR3 DNA sequence: TGTGCCAGCAGTTTATTTCAGGGGGCGGCGAACACCGGGGAGCTGTTTTTT. Full variable domain (missing parts from reference TRBV28 and TRBJ2-2): DVKVTQSSRYLVKRTGEKVFLECVQDMDHENMFWYRQDPGLGLRLIYFSYDVKMKEKGDIPEGYSVSREKKERFSLILESASTNQTSMYLCASSLFQGAANTGELFFGEGSRLTVL.

This clone was detected a few times. This rearrangement joins TRBV5-6 to TRBJ2-5; TRBD1 might be the D (5 bases). The length of the CDR3 is 15 residues. The germline CDR1 and CDR2 sequences are SGHDT and YYEEEE. Deletions cut 0 bases from V and 9 bases from J, with 18 bases between. In nucleotides, the CDR3 is TGTGCCAGCAGCTTGGCCTGGCAGGGTCACATGTCCCAGTACTTC. This encodes CASSLAWQGHMSQYF.

The rearrangement uses TRBV19 and TRBJ1-2; 9 bases align to TRBD1. Germline V gene sequence: CDR1 LNHDA, CDR2 SQIVND (reference sequence). The CDR3 length is 16 residues. V lost 6 bases and J lost 1; bases outside the gene matches: 9. CDR3 in amino acids: CASSPRGQGNNYGYTF. The CDR3 DNA is TGTGCCAGTAGCCCAAGGGGACAGGGAAATAACTATGGCTACACCTTC.

The genes are TRBV9 and TRBJ2-3; perhaps TRBD2 as D (6 bases). Germline CDR1 is SGDLS and CDR2 is YYNGEE. This CDR3 comprises 14 residues. The V end lost 1 base, the J end lost 2 bases, and 8 bases lay between the germline ends. The CDR3 DNA is TGTGCCAGCAGCGTAACGGGGGTCACAGATACGCAGTATTTT. It codes for CASSVTGVTDTQYF.

The chain uses TRBV10-1 and TRBJ2-3; 7 nucleotides agree with TRBD2. With 2 bases clipped from V and 1 base from J, the junction kept 6 bases outside the gene matches. The CDR3 is 16 residues long. CDR1 is WNHNN, CDR2 SYGVQD, per germline (reference sequence). This CDR3 reads CASSEATGGGTDTQYF. CDR3 bases: TGCGCCAGCAGTGAGGCGACGGGGGGTGGCACAGATACGCAGTATTTT.

As for this clone: One junction end disagrees with the germline gene, perhaps due to a read error. The chain couples TRBV7-9 to TRBJ2-2; maybe TRBD2 (5 bases). Germline V gene sequence: CDR1 SEHNR, CDR2 FQNEAQ (reference sequence). The CDR3 runs to 13 residues. The CDR3, as DNA: TGTGCCAGCAGCTTACTGAACACCGGGAAGCTGTTTTTT. This sequence encodes CASSLLNTGKLFF. Combining the CDR3 with reference TRBV7-9 and TRBJ2-2 gives the whole variable domain DTGVSQNPRHKITKRGQNVTFRCDPISEHNRLYWYRQTLGQGPEFLTYFQNEAQLEKSRLLSDRFSAERPKGSFSTLEIQRTEQGDSAMYLCASSLLNTGKLFFGEGSRLTVL.

The CDR3 DNA sequence: TGTGCCAGCAGTTTCCGGAGCAATCAGCCCCAGCATTTT. Translated: CASSFRSNQPQHF. The genes are TRBV12-3 or TRBV12-4 and TRBJ1-5; D not resolved. V was pared by 3 bases and J by 1 base, with 4 bases between. This CDR3 region has 13 residues.

The chain carries TRBV24-1 and TRBJ2-2; D remains ambiguous. Trimming shortened V by 6 bases and J by 0 bases, and 7 bases separated the two germline ends. Germline loops: CDR1 KGHDR, CDR2 SFDVKD. The CDR3 spans 14 residues. CDR3 sequence (DNA): TGTGCCACCAGTTACAGAGCGAACACCGGGGAGCTGTTTTTT. Translated, it gives CATSYRANTGELFF.

The rearrangement links TRBV4-1 to TRBJ2-1; TRBD2 agrees at 8 bases. V shed 4 bases and J 7 bases; nucleotides not matched to a gene: 6. The germline CDR1 and CDR2 sequences are MGHRA and YSYEKL. The CDR3 length is 14 residues. The CDR3: CASSPDGGANEQFF. DNA of the CDR3: TGCGCCAGCAGCCCTGACGGGGGGGCGAATGAGCAGTTCTTC.

This rearrangement joins TRBV30 to TRBJ1-2, with a tentative D call TRBD1 (5 bases). This CDR3 contains 13 residues. CDR1 and CDR2 (germline): GTSNPN, SVGIG (reference sequence). V lost 2 bases to trimming and J lost 6 bases, with 13 bases between them. This CDR3 is CAWSRGEGDGYTF. The CDR3 region has the DNA TGTGCCTGGAGTAGAGGGGAGGGCGATGGCTACACCTTC.

The chain uses TRBV5-6 and TRBJ2-4, with TRBD1 matching 7 bases. V was clipped by 4 bases and J by 8 bases; unmatched bases: 12. This CDR3 spans 15 amino acids. From germline, CDR1 is SGHDT and CDR2 YYEEEE. CDR3 loop: CASSETGRRMDIQYF. The CDR3, as DNA: TGTGCCAGCAGCGAGACAGGGAGACGTATGGACATTCAGTACTTC.

The J gene is TRBJ1-5, the V gene TRBV6-5, with a tentative D call TRBD1 (6 bases). This CDR3 is 15 amino acids long. V was shortened by 5 bases and J by 6 bases, with 17 bases between the two germline ends. CDR1 is MNHEY, CDR2 SVGAGI, per germline. The CDR3: CASSRGPGGGQPQHF. In DNA, the CDR3 is TGTGCCAGCAGTAGGGGACCGGGGGGCGGTCAGCCCCAGCATTTT.

This clone was seen once. This chain uses TRBV7-9 with TRBJ2-5, with D possibly matching TRBD1 (5 bases). CDR1 is SEHNR, CDR2 FQNEAQ, per germline (reference sequence). This CDR3 has 14 residues. Trimming pared 2 bases from V and 5 bases from J, leaving 12 bases between. The CDR3 loop is CASSLIQGPETQYF. CDR3 nucleotides: TGTGCCAGCAGCTTAATCCAGGGCCCGGAGACCCAGTACTTC.

This clone was observed once. This chain links TRBV7-2 with TRBJ1-4; TRBD1 matches 9 bases. Germline V lookup: CDR1 SGHTA, CDR2 FQGNSA. Trimming removed 1 base from V and 6 bases from J; junction bases left unmatched: 9. The CDR3 is 17 amino acids. The CDR3 nucleotides read TGTGCCAGCAGCTTAGGCTTTACAGGGGGCTCGGATGAAAAACTGTTTTTT. Its protein product is CASSLGFTGGSDEKLFF.

The chain links TRBV7-8 to TRBJ1-5; D is uncertain. The CDR3 is made up of 16 amino acids. The V and J ends lost 5 bases and 8 bases respectively, with 22 bases between them. The germline V gene has CDR1 SGHVS and CDR2 FQNEAQ. The CDR3 DNA reads TGTGCCAGCAGCCCGGCGTTGCGGGAAGGGTCCAAGCCCCAGCATTTT. This encodes CASSPALREGSKPQHF.

This chain uses TRBV27 with TRBJ2-7, with 9 bases lining up with TRBD2. This CDR3 is built from 15 residues. Trimming cost V 6 bases and J 4 bases; bases outside gene matches: 10. Germline lookup yields CDR1 MNHEY and CDR2 SMNVEV (reference sequence). The CDR3 here is CASSQRAGLAYEQYF. The CDR3 bases are TGTGCCAGCAGCCAGAGGGCGGGACTAGCTTACGAGCAGTACTTC.

The chain is built from TRBV7-2 and TRBJ2-2; the match to TRBD1 covers 8 bases. This CDR3 spans 16 amino acids. Germline V CDR1 and CDR2: SGHTA, FQGNSA. With V trimmed by 2 bases and J by 6 bases, 8 bases remained unmatched. CDR3 amino acids: CASSLSYRGKSGELFF. The CDR3 DNA is TGTGCCAGCAGCTTATCGTACAGGGGGAAGTCCGGGGAGCTGTTTTTT.